The 14 T cell receptor beta chains below come from one sample, sequenced in a study of OX40 agonist ivuxolimab in advanced cancers. Only in-frame clones appear in the TCRdb table, and some are missing; sequencing was by immunoSEQ multiplex PCR. Seen here are more than 85,000 clones, roughly 87% observed once, and the top ten hold 0.25% to 0.3%. The specimen was CD4+ or CD8+ T cells sorted from blood, collected in a trial of the OX40 agonist ivuxolimab. The receptor set was obtained from an adult with an advanced solid tumor such as melanoma, head and neck, liver or kidney cancer.

The chain has TRBV28 and TRBJ1-1; D perhaps matches TRBD1 (5 bases). The CDR3 is made up of 14 amino acids. Trimming removed 1 base from V and 4 bases from J, with 10 bases in between. The V gene's germline CDR1 is MDHEN and CDR2 SYDVKM. The CDR3 sequence: CASSLFRGVTEAFF. CDR3 bases: TGTGCCAGCAGTTTATTCCGGGGGGTCACTGAAGCTTTCTTT.

The V and J genes are TRBV27 and TRBJ1-5; 7 nucleotides match TRBD1. From germline, CDR1 is MNHEY and CDR2 SMNVEV (reference sequence). This CDR3 is 14 amino acids long. V shed 3 bases and J 4 bases; nucleotides not matched to a gene: 3. The CDR3 spells CASSFTGENQPQHF. The CDR3 region has the DNA TGTGCCAGCAGTTTCACAGGGGAAAATCAGCCCCAGCATTTT.

The genes are TRBV14 and TRBJ1-5; D unresolved. In germline, CDR1 is SGHDN, CDR2 FVKESK. CDR3 length: 13 amino acids. V was trimmed by 3 bases and J by 4 bases, leaving 7 bases between them. CDR3 nucleotide sequence: TGTGCCAGCAGCCAGAGTTATAATCAGCCCCAGCATTTT. The encoded protein is CASSQSYNQPQHF.

V usage is TRBV9 and J usage is TRBJ2-3; D ambiguous. Germline CDR1 and CDR2: SGDLS and YYNGEE. The CDR3 totals 12 residues. The V gene lost 3 bases and the J gene lost 0 bases, with 2 bases spanning the gap. The CDR3 loop reads CASSGSTDTQYF. Written as DNA, the CDR3 is TGTGCCAGCAGCGGCAGCACAGATACGCAGTATTTT.

The gene calls are TRBV7-8 and TRBJ2-4; TRBD2 matches 7 bases. Per the germline V gene, CDR1 is SGHVS and CDR2 is FQNEAQ. This CDR3 has 16 amino acids. J gave up 1 base and V 2 bases, and 5 bases lay outside the gene matches. The CDR3 is CASSLRFGGAKNIQYF. The DNA for the CDR3 is TGTGCCAGCAGCTTACGTTTCGGGGGGGCCAAAAACATTCAGTACTTC.

The chain uses TRBV2 and TRBJ2-5, with TRBD2 identical over 12 bases. The length of the CDR3 is 18 residues. With V trimmed by 2 bases and J by 5 bases, 12 bases remained unmatched. Germline loops: CDR1 SNHLY, CDR2 FYNNEI. This CDR3 is CASSERSTTSGRTETQYF. The CDR3, as DNA: TGTGCCAGCAGTGAACGGTCCACGACTAGCGGGAGAACGGAGACCCAGTACTTC.

The rearrangement joins TRBV27 to TRBJ1-2; a possible D gene is TRBD1 (5 bases). Per germline, CDR1 MNHEY and CDR2 SMNVEV (reference sequence). The V end lost 5 bases, the J end lost 4 bases, and 11 bases lay between the germline ends. This CDR3 contains 13 residues. CDR3 sequence: CASSPRGGYGYTF. The CDR3 DNA sequence: TGTGCCAGCAGTCCACGGGGCGGCTATGGCTACACCTTC.

This sequence joins TRBV19 and TRBJ2-1; unclear D gene. Germline V gives CDR1 LNHDA, CDR2 SQIVND (reference sequence). V gave up 6 bases and J gave up 0 bases, with 9 bases separating them. This CDR3 comprises 14 residues. CDR3 sequence: CASRPQDSYNEQFF. CDR3 DNA: TGTGCCAGTAGACCTCAGGACTCCTACAATGAGCAGTTCTTC.

V and J are TRBV5-5 and TRBJ2-5, with D possibly being TRBD1 or TRBD2 (6 bases each). The length of the CDR3 is 14 residues. Trimming cost V 2 bases and J 4 bases, with 12 bases left between them. Germline lookup yields CDR1 SGHKS and CDR2 YYEKEE (reference sequence). CDR3 residues: CASSFEQGGETQYF. CDR3 sequence (DNA): TGTGCCAGCAGCTTTGAACAGGGAGGAGAGACCCAGTACTTC. The whole variable domain, filled in from reference TRBV5-5 and TRBJ2-5, reads DAGVTQSPTHLIKTRGQQVTLRCSPISGHKSVSWYQQVLGQGPQFIFQYYEKEERGRGNFPDRFSARQFPNYSSELNVNALLLGDSALYLCASSFEQGGETQYFGPGTRLLVL.

This clone appeared once. This chain connects TRBV7-2 to TRBJ2-1; maybe TRBD2 (6 bases). Between the trimmed V and J ends, which lost 5 bases and 5 bases, there was a span of 16 bases. Germline-derived CDR1 and CDR2 are SGHTA and FQGNSA. The CDR3 loop spans 15 amino acids. The CDR3: CASSRMRGADNEQFF. The CDR3 DNA is TGTGCCAGCAGCCGAATGCGCGGGGCGGACAATGAGCAGTTCTTC.

The V call is TRBV7-3, the J call TRBJ2-2; 7 bases agree with TRBD2. V shed 3 bases, J shed 5 bases, and the junction held 9 bases outside the gene matches. Germline V lookup: CDR1 SGHTA, CDR2 FQGTGA. The CDR3 contains 16 residues. CDR3 amino acids: CASSFGGRASTGELFF. The CDR3 bases are TGTGCCAGCAGCTTTGGTGGGAGGGCTTCGACCGGGGAGCTGTTTTTT.

V usage is TRBV5-1 and J usage is TRBJ1-2; 9 bases agree with TRBD1. The CDR3 loop spans 15 amino acids. After removal of 0 bases from V and 8 bases from J, the junction contained 8 bases not matched to a gene. Germline-derived CDR1 and CDR2 are SGHRS and YFSETQ. As DNA, the CDR3 is TGCGCCAGCAGCTTGGGAGGACAGGGGATAAGCGGCTACACCTTC. Protein sequence: CASSLGGQGISGYTF.

The V call is TRBV4-3, the J call TRBJ1-6; D call uncertain. Germline CDR1 and CDR2: LGHNA and YSLEER. This CDR3 is 13 amino acids long. The germline V and J ends were trimmed by 7 bases and 8 bases, with 12 bases remaining between them. The CDR3 DNA reads TGCGCCAGCACCGAAGGGAGAGATTCACCCCTCCACTTT. It translates to CASTEGRDSPLHF.

The J gene is TRBJ1-2, the V gene TRBV25-1; D call uncertain. V dropped 4 bases and J dropped 4 bases, with 7 bases sitting between them. Germline V gives CDR1 MGHDK, CDR2 SYGVNS. The CDR3 loop spans 12 amino acids. The CDR3 sequence: CASSGEGYGYTF. The CDR3 DNA sequence: TGTGCCAGCAGTGGGGAGGGCTATGGCTACACCTTC.